This is a list of T cell receptor beta chains from one sample in a study of shared clonotypes between healthy human individuals. Here immunoSEQ multiplex PCR was the method, and the copy in TCRdb shows in-frame clones only, minus some. The sample shows millions of clones, about 92% of them seen only once. Sequencing used naive CD8+ T cells from PBMCs. Receptors originate from a man between 18 and 29 years old in good health. Some clones in this sample may be carry-over from other donors' samples. The conserved cysteine and the conserved F or W are not part of the CDR3 here. D genes are given only for firm matches.

d_call j_call v_call cdr3_aa
NA TRBJ2-1 TRBV5-1 ASSYTGLPYNEQF
NA TRBJ1-1 TRBV4-1 ASSRATGGKAEAF
NA TRBJ2-7 TRBV19 ASSLRGRTYEQY
TRBD2 TRBJ2-1 TRBV27 ASSLGASGSNEQF
NA TRBJ2-3 TRBV4-1 ASSQDQRADTQY
NA TRBJ1-4 TRBV7-9 ASSLGPGWGEKLF
NA TRBJ1-5 TRBV27 ASRPAGESNQPQH
NA TRBJ1-5 TRBV19 ASSISGEVNQPQH
NA TRBJ1-1 TRBV29-1 SAPTQGKAEAF
NA TRBJ2-7 TRBV15 ATSREGNPNEQY
TRBD1 TRBJ1-1 TRBV11-2 ASSFDRGGEAF
NA TRBJ2-5 TRBV7-8 ASSFDGQRWTQY
NA TRBJ2-1 TRBV5-1 ASSSPRQDEQF